Listed below are T cell receptor beta chains from one sample, sequenced in a study of blood T cell repertoires in COVID-19. Clones were read by immunoSEQ multiplex PCR, and TCRdb kept only the in-frame ones, dropping some. In the table there are roughly 320,000 clones, 70% to 90% of which are singletons. The sample taken for sequencing was peripheral blood. These receptors all come from a woman in her fifties or sixties with COVID-19, enrolled during active disease. Both conserved end residues are part of each CDR3. Each record gives: J gene, clone size, D gene, V gene, CDR3 DNA, CDR3 protein. D genes are given only for firm matches. Clone size appears in some rows only: once, few, many, or a class for an expanded clone.

J gene: TRBJ1-6
clone size: NA
D gene: TRBD1
V gene: TRBV27
CDR3 DNA: TGTGCCAGACCGGGACAGGGATATTCACCCCTCCACTTT
CDR3 protein: CARPGQGYSPLHF

J gene: TRBJ1-2
clone size: NA
D gene: NA
V gene: TRBV9
CDR3 DNA: TGTGCCAGCAGCGCACCAGAGGCAGGGCCCTATGGCTACACCTTC
CDR3 protein: CASSAPEAGPYGYTF

J gene: TRBJ2-2
clone size: NA
D gene: NA
V gene: TRBV2
CDR3 DNA: TGTGCCAGCAGCGCGGACAGATACACCGGGGAGCTGTTTTTT
CDR3 protein: CASSADRYTGELFF

J gene: TRBJ2-1
clone size: NA
D gene: TRBD2
V gene: TRBV5-1
CDR3 DNA: TGCGCCAGCAGCAGGGGGACTAGCGGGACAAACAATGAGCAGTTCTTC
CDR3 protein: CASSRGTSGTNNEQFF

J gene: TRBJ2-7
clone size: NA
D gene: NA
V gene: TRBV12-3/TRBV12-4
CDR3 DNA: TGTGCCAGCACCTCCGACAGGCACCACGAGCAGTACTTC
CDR3 protein: CASTSDRHHEQYF

J gene: TRBJ2-1
clone size: NA
D gene: NA
V gene: TRBV5-6
CDR3 DNA: TGTGCCAGCAGCTTGGAGTTGAGCAATGAGCAGTTCTTC
CDR3 protein: CASSLELSNEQFF

J gene: TRBJ1-2
clone size: NA
D gene: TRBD1
V gene: TRBV19
CDR3 DNA: TGTGCCAGTAGTATCAGAGACAGGGATGTCGGCTACACCTTC
CDR3 protein: CASSIRDRDVGYTF

J gene: TRBJ1-2
clone size: NA
D gene: NA
V gene: TRBV9
CDR3 DNA: TGTGCCAGCAGCGTAACTGGACAGATTAACTATGGCTACACCTTC
CDR3 protein: CASSVTGQINYGYTF

J gene: TRBJ1-6
clone size: NA
D gene: TRBD1
V gene: TRBV6-5
CDR3 DNA: TGTGCCAGCTCCTCCAGGGGGACAGCCAATTCACCCCTCCACTTT
CDR3 protein: CASSSRGTANSPLHF

J gene: TRBJ1-1
clone size: NA
D gene: TRBD1
V gene: TRBV6-6
CDR3 DNA: TGTGCCAGCAGTTATAAGGGACAGATGAACACTGAAGCTTTCTTT
CDR3 protein: CASSYKGQMNTEAFF

J gene: TRBJ2-3
clone size: NA
D gene: TRBD2
V gene: TRBV4-2
CDR3 DNA: TGTGCCAGCAGCCAAGGGCCAGCGGGAGGGCGTACCGGGCAGTATTTT
CDR3 protein: CASSQGPAGGRTGQYF

J gene: TRBJ2-7
clone size: NA
D gene: TRBD2
V gene: TRBV27
CDR3 DNA: TGTGCCAGCAGTTTATGGGGTCCGGGAGGCTCCTACGAGCAGTACTTC
CDR3 protein: CASSLWGPGGSYEQYF

J gene: TRBJ2-3
clone size: NA
D gene: NA
V gene: TRBV19
CDR3 DNA: TGTGCCAGTGGGACGGGAGCACTCGTTGGCACAGATACGCAGTATTTT
CDR3 protein: CASGTGALVGTDTQYF

J gene: TRBJ1-1
clone size: once
D gene: NA
V gene: TRBV5-1
CDR3 DNA: TGCGCCAGCAGCCCGGGGGGCAGGGAGAGGACTGAAGCTTTCTTT
CDR3 protein: CASSPGGRERTEAFF

J gene: TRBJ1-6
clone size: NA
D gene: TRBD1
V gene: TRBV27
CDR3 DNA: TGTGCCAGCAGGTGGACTGGACAGGGTCGGACACCCCTCCACTTT
CDR3 protein: CASRWTGQGRTPLHF

J gene: TRBJ1-2
clone size: few
D gene: NA
V gene: TRBV5-4
CDR3 DNA: TGTGCCAGCAGCTTGGAACCTAGGGGCGAGTATGGCTACACCTTC
CDR3 protein: CASSLEPRGEYGYTF

J gene: TRBJ2-2
clone size: few
D gene: TRBD2
V gene: TRBV3-1/TRBV3-2
CDR3 DNA: TGTGCCAGCAGCCCGCCGGGACTATCGAACACCGGGGAGCTGTTTTTT
CDR3 protein: CASSPPGLSNTGELFF

J gene: TRBJ1-1
clone size: NA
D gene: NA
V gene: TRBV5-1
CDR3 DNA: TGCGCCAGCAGCTTGATGGACAGTTCCACTGAAGCTTTCTTT
CDR3 protein: CASSLMDSSTEAFF

J gene: TRBJ2-1
clone size: once
D gene: TRBD2
V gene: TRBV7-9
CDR3 DNA: TGTGCCAGCAGCCCAAAGAGCGGGAGTTCCTACAATGAGCAGTTCTTC
CDR3 protein: CASSPKSGSSYNEQFF

J gene: TRBJ2-7
clone size: NA
D gene: TRBD2
V gene: TRBV14
CDR3 DNA: TGTGCCAGCAGTACGACTAGCGGGATGTTGGACGAGCAGTACTTC
CDR3 protein: CASSTTSGMLDEQYF

J gene: TRBJ1-2
clone size: NA
D gene: TRBD1
V gene: TRBV19
CDR3 DNA: TGTGCCAGTAGTATAACAGGGGATATCTCCGGCTACACCTTC
CDR3 protein: CASSITGDISGYTF

J gene: TRBJ2-2
clone size: NA
D gene: TRBD2
V gene: TRBV7-2
CDR3 DNA: TGTGCCAGCAGCTCCTCAGGGAGGGGCACCGGGGAGCTGTTTTTT
CDR3 protein: CASSSSGRGTGELFF

J gene: TRBJ1-1
clone size: NA
D gene: TRBD1
V gene: TRBV7-2
CDR3 DNA: TGTGCCAGCAGCGACAGGGGGTCGGCTGAAGCTTTCTTT
CDR3 protein: CASSDRGSAEAFF

J gene: TRBJ2-7
clone size: few
D gene: NA
V gene: TRBV14
CDR3 DNA: TGTGCCAGCAGCCAAGGACTTAGTTACGAGCAGTACTTC
CDR3 protein: CASSQGLSYEQYF

J gene: TRBJ1-2
clone size: NA
D gene: TRBD1
V gene: TRBV27
CDR3 DNA: TGTGCCAGCAGCCCGGGACAGACCTATGGCTACACCTTC
CDR3 protein: CASSPGQTYGYTF